The sequence of this T cell receptor (beta chain) was determined in a study of blood T cell repertoires in COVID-19 (TCRdb year 2020). Study-wide context: Samples covering the acute and convalescent phases of COVID-19 were provided by collaborators in the United States, Italy and Spain. The prospective study material was composed of cDNA or gDNA derived from T cells, B-cell-depleted T cells, or PBMCs. Samples were obtained from the ongoing ImmuneRACE study (first 160 participants) and from 1,254 subjects provided by 6 global collaborators. The repertoires were released in a freely available public database meant as a resource for research on the immune response to SARS-CoV-2. A de-identified subject ID, COVID-19 status, age in years and sex were almost always included in the sample metadata. HLA class I and class II types, where available, came from metadata supplied by the sample provider rather than from assay-based typing. The dataset comprised deeply sampled blood TCRbeta repertoires from subjects exposed to, actively infected with, or recovered from COVID-19.

The collaborating institutions used their own protocols to collect whole blood in K2EDTA tubes. For TCRbeta analysis, collaborator samples were shipped as frozen whole blood, as isolated PBMCs, or as DNA extracted from either sample type. A single count supports this clone. Its antigen remains unidentified. No much larger clonotype is one base removed from it; base qualities were not supplied. TCRbeta CDR3 regions were amplified from genomic DNA by means of the immunoSEQ Assay, a bias-controlled multiplex PCR. In the original analysis: The number of nucleated cells in each sample was estimated by amplification of reference gene primers within the assay. To quantify the absolute abundance of each unique TCRbeta CDR3 rearrangement, sequence reads were collapsed and filtered. For each sample, productive Simpson clonality was calculated as the square root of Simpson's diversity index over productive rearrangements. Imported from immuneACCESS, the table was reduced by TCRdb to in-frame sequences with V and J called. These copies leave out some clones; in studies compared against another copy, an unresolved V gene accounts for under half, and the cause of the remainder is not known. V, J and clone size are taken as reported in that table, and D and trimming were inferred from the DNA itself. Counted in this sample were some 380,000 clones; 81% of them appeared once. The ten largest account for 1.1% of the sample.

Paper-wide results and their limitations: Clinical and demographic metadata were provided uncurated, with the amount varying by source and participant.

The sequencing input was peripheral blood. This clonotype originated in a human donor with acute or convalescent COVID-19. The donor label of this sample is uncertain.

DNA sequence: TGCGCCAGCAGGCCGGGACAGATCACCGGGGAGCTGTTTTTT. It codes for CASRPGQITGELFF. Recombination joined TRBV10-2 with TRBJ2-2; the central 7 bases match TRBD1. Trimming takes 6 bases off V and 4 bases off J; junction bases not matched to a gene: 5. Including the terminal cysteine and phenylalanine, the CDR3 comprises 14 residues. The read is trimmed to its CDR3 DNA, 42 bases read in frame from base 1. As encoded in the germline V gene, CDR1 is WSHSY while CDR2 is SAAADI.